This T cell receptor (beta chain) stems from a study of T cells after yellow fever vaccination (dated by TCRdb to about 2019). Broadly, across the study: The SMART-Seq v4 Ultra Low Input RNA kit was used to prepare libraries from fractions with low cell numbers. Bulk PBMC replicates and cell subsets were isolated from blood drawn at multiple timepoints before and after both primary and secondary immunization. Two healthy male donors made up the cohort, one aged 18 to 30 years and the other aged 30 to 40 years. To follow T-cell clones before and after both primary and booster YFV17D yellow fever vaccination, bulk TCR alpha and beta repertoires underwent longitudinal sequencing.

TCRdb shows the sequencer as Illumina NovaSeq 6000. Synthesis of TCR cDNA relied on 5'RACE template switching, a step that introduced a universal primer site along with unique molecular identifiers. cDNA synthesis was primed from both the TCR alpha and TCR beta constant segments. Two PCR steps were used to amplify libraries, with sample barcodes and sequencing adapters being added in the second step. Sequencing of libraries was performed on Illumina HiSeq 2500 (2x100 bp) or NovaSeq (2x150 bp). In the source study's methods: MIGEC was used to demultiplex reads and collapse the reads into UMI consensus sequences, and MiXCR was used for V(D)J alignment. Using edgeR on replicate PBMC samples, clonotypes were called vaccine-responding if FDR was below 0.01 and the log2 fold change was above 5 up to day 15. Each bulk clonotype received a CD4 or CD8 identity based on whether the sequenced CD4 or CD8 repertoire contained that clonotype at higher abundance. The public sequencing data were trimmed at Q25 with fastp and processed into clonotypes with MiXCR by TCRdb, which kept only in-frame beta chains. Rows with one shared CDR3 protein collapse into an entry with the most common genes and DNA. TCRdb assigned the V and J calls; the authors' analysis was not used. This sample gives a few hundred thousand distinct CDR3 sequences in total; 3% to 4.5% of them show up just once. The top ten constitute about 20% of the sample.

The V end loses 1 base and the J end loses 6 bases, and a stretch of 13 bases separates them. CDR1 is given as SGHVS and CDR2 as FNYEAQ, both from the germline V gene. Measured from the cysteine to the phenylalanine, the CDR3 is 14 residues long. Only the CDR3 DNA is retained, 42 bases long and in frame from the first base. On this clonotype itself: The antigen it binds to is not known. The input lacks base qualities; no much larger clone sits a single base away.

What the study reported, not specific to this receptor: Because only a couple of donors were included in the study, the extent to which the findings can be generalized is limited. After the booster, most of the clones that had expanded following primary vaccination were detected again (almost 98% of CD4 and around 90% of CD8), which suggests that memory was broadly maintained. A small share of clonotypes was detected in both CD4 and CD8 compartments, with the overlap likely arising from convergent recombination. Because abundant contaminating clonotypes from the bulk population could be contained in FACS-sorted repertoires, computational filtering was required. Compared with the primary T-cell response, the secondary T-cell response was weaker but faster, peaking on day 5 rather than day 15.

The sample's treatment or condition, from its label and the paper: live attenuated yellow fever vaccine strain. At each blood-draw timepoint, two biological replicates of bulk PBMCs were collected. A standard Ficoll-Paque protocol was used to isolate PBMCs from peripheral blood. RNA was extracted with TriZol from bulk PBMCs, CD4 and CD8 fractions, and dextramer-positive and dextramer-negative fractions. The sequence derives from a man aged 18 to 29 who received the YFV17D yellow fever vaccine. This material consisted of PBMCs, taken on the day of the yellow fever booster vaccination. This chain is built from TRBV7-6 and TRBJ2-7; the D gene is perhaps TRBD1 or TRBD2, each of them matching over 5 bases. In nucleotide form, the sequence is TGTGCCAGCAGCTTAGGGTCGGGACCAAGCGAGCAGTACTTC. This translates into CASSLGSGPSEQYF.